This is a list of T cell receptor beta chains from one sample in a study of OX40 agonist ivuxolimab in advanced cancers. Using immunoSEQ multiplex PCR, the repertoire was profiled, and TCRdb retains in-frame clones only, with some absent. The data show around 58,000 clones, over 75% seen once. Sequencing used CD4+ or CD8+ T cells sorted from blood, obtained in a trial of the OX40 agonist ivuxolimab. The receptors originated from an adult with an advanced solid tumor such as melanoma, head and neck, liver or kidney cancer. Both conserved end residues are part of each CDR3. The D gene is left open where the match is weak. Size tells how often a clone was seen (once, few, many) or the class of an expanded clone, and some rows leave it out.

d_gene	abundance	v_gene	j_gene	CDR3nt	CDR3aa
NA	few	TRBV28	TRBJ2-1	TGTGCCAGCAGTTTATCGGGACGGGGGACGAATGAGCAGTTCTTC	CASSLSGRGTNEQFF
NA	NA	TRBV2	TRBJ1-1	TGTGCCAGCAGTGGGTGGGCGGAGAACACTGAAGCTTTCTTT	CASSGWAENTEAFF
NA	NA	TRBV5-1	TRBJ2-2	TGCGCCAGCAGCTTGGGGGGGAAGAACACCGGGGAGCTGTTTTTT	CASSLGGKNTGELFF
NA	NA	TRBV15	TRBJ2-5	TGTGCCACCAGCAAAGTACAAGAGACCCAGTACTTC	CATSKVQETQYF
NA	NA	TRBV5-1	TRBJ1-1	TGCGCCAGCAGCTTAGAGGGGAGCTTCCGGGATGAAGCTTTCTTT	CASSLEGSFRDEAFF
TRBD1	few	TRBV29-1	TRBJ2-1	TGCAGCGTTTGTGGGACAGGGGGCCTCAATGAGCAGTTCTTC	CSVCGTGGLNEQFF
NA	NA	TRBV5-1	TRBJ1-2	TGCGCCAGCAGCTTGAGCTCAGCTAACTATGGCTACACCTTC	CASSLSSANYGYTF
NA	NA	TRBV25-1	TRBJ1-2	TGTGCCAGCAGCCTCATAGGGGGTGGCTACACCTTC	CASSLIGGGYTF
NA	NA	TRBV5-4	TRBJ2-6	TGTGCCAGCAGCTTGGACCTATCGGGGGCCAACGTCCTGACTTTC	CASSLDLSGANVLTF
NA	NA	TRBV14	TRBJ1-2	TGTGCCAGCAGCCAAGATCCTTGGAGGGGCTACACCTTC	CASSQDPWRGYTF
NA	NA	TRBV6-5	TRBJ1-6	TGTGCCAGCAGTGAAGGGAAGTCACCCCTCCACTTT	CASSEGKSPLHF
NA	NA	TRBV5-1	TRBJ2-5	TGCGCCAGCAGCTTGGGGGCAGCCAAAGAGACCCAGTACTTC	CASSLGAAKETQYF
NA	few	TRBV6-1	TRBJ1-2	TGTGCCAGCCTGGAAGGAGGGGCCTTATTCTATGGCTACACCTTC	CASLEGGALFYGYTF
NA	NA	TRBV30	TRBJ1-5	TGTGCCTGGAGGCCAGTGGGCCGAGGCAATCAGCCCCAGCATTTT	CAWRPVGRGNQPQHF
TRBD1	NA	TRBV5-1	TRBJ1-4	TGCGCCAGCAGCTCGACAGGGGGACGAAATGAAAAACTGTTTTTT	CASSSTGGRNEKLFF
NA	NA	TRBV2	TRBJ1-5	TGTGCCAGCAGCGGACGGCTTAGCAATCAGCCCCAGCATTTT	CASSGRLSNQPQHF
NA	NA	TRBV4-2	TRBJ2-3	TGTGCCAGCAGCCAAGATGCAAGGGGGACAGATACGCAGTATTTT	CASSQDARGTDTQYF
NA	NA	TRBV6-4	TRBJ1-4	TGTGCCAGCAGTGAACGCTCCTCGGGGGGTTACGAAAAACTGTTTTTT	CASSERSSGGYEKLFF
NA	NA	TRBV29-1	TRBJ1-1	TGCAGCGCCCGAAACCCTACGGAGCCTGAAGCTTTCTTT	CSARNPTEPEAFF
TRBD1	NA	TRBV5-1	TRBJ1-2	TGCGCCAGCAGCTGGGGACAGGGTGGCTACACCTTC	CASSWGQGGYTF
NA	NA	TRBV27	TRBJ2-2	TGTGCCAGCAGTTATTTGCCGAACACCGGGGAGCTGTTTTTT	CASSYLPNTGELFF
NA	once	TRBV4-1	TRBJ2-1	TGCGCCAGCAGCCCCGGGACTCGGTTGGGTGAGCAGTTCTTC	CASSPGTRLGEQFF
NA	NA	TRBV7-2	TRBJ2-5	TGTGCCAGCAGCTTAGCGCCTACAGGGAGTCAAGAGACCCAGTACTTC	CASSLAPTGSQETQYF
NA	NA	TRBV7-6	TRBJ2-7	TGTGCCAGCAGCCAATCAGATACCTACGAGCAGTACTTC	CASSQSDTYEQYF
NA	NA	TRBV18	TRBJ1-2	TGTGCCAGCTCACCATTGGGTTATCCGGACGGATTAAACTATGGCTACACCTTC	CASSPLGYPDGLNYGYTF
NA	NA	TRBV6-5	TRBJ2-7	TGTGCCAGCAGTTATGTCCGGGGTTACGAGCAGTACTTC	CASSYVRGYEQYF
TRBD1	once	TRBV19	TRBJ1-4	TGTGCCAGTAGTATCGGCCGACAGGGAAAAGAAAAACTGTTTTTT	CASSIGRQGKEKLFF
NA	once	TRBV5-1	TRBJ1-1	TGCGCCAGCAGCTTGGGCAGGGGGAACACTGAAGCTTTCTTT	CASSLGRGNTEAFF
NA	NA	TRBV2	TRBJ2-3	TGTGCCAGCAGTCTGATAGATACGCAGTATTTT	CASSLIDTQYF
NA	NA	TRBV19	TRBJ2-3	TGTGCCAGTGGCCAGGGGAGCACAGATACGCAGTATTTT	CASGQGSTDTQYF
TRBD1	NA	TRBV10-3	TRBJ1-2	TGTGCCATCAGTGACGACCCCACAGGGGGGAACTATGGCTACACCTTC	CAISDDPTGGNYGYTF
TRBD1	few	TRBV5-1	TRBJ1-2	TGCGCCAGCAGCATGGACAGGGGCGCTTGGGGCTACACCTTC	CASSMDRGAWGYTF
TRBD1	NA	TRBV5-1	TRBJ1-2	TGCGCCAGCAGCTTGGGTACAGTACAGGGGGTCTATGGCTACACCTTC	CASSLGTVQGVYGYTF
TRBD1	NA	TRBV9	TRBJ2-7	TGTGCCAGCAGCCCCCAAGGGACAGCCTACGAGCAGTACTTC	CASSPQGTAYEQYF
TRBD1	NA	TRBV18	TRBJ1-5	TGTGCCAGCTCACCAAGCGGACAGGCATTCAATCAGCCCCAGCATTTT	CASSPSGQAFNQPQHF
NA	NA	TRBV28	TRBJ2-7	TGTGCCAGCAGGAGGTCCAGTCCCCCCTACGAGCAGTACTTC	CASRRSSPPYEQYF
NA	few	TRBV14	TRBJ2-7	TGTGCCAGCAGCCCTTGGGATAGCTCCTACGAGCAGTACTTC	CASSPWDSSYEQYF
TRBD1	NA	TRBV5-8	TRBJ2-7	TGTGCCAGCAGCTTGACGGGACAGGGATTCTACGAGCAGTACTTC	CASSLTGQGFYEQYF
TRBD1	NA	TRBV5-1	TRBJ1-1	TGCGCCAGCAGCTTGCAGGGGGTCACTGAAGCTTTCTTT	CASSLQGVTEAFF
NA	NA	TRBV28	TRBJ1-1	TGTGCCAGCAGTTCCGGGGCCTACACTGAAGCTTTCTTT	CASSSGAYTEAFF